These 10 T cell receptor beta chains share one sample of origin, sequenced in a study of blood T cell repertoires in COVID-19. TCRdb keeps only in-frame clones here, not all; method: immunoSEQ multiplex PCR. The data contain about 280,000 clones, approximately 85% of them singletons. The sequenced sample was peripheral blood. The receptors derive from a man aged 45-65 years with active or convalescent COVID-19.

The chain links TRBV5-4 to TRBJ2-5, with 7 bases matching TRBD1. Unmatched junction bases numbered 1, after V lost 2 bases and J lost 3 bases. Germline values: CDR1 SGHNT, CDR2 YYREEE (reference sequence). This CDR3 is built from 13 residues. CDR3 DNA sequence: TGTGCCAGCAGCTTCGGGACAGAAGAGACCCAGTACTTC. This sequence encodes CASSFGTEETQYF.

This chain links TRBV27 with TRBJ1-1; D is undetermined. The germline V gene encodes CDR1 MNHEY and CDR2 SMNVEV (reference sequence). This CDR3 spans 16 amino acids. Trimming removed 4 bases at V and 0 bases at J, with 15 bases between. The CDR3 loop is CASSSWVGGMNTEAFF. The CDR3 DNA sequence: TGTGCCAGCAGTTCGTGGGTGGGAGGGATGAACACTGAAGCTTTCTTT.

CDR3 region: CASMRGRNTGELFF. The CDR3 region has the DNA TGTGCCAGTATGCGCGGGAGAAACACCGGGGAGCTGTTTTTT. The genes are TRBV19 and TRBJ2-2; 7 nucleotides match TRBD2. The junction had 4 bases not matched to a gene; V was cut back by 7 bases and J by 2 bases. Per germline, CDR1 LNHDA and CDR2 SQIVND (reference sequence). This CDR3 contains 14 residues.

This rearrangement joins TRBV2 to TRBJ2-1; 10 bases line up with TRBD2. Germline-derived CDR1 and CDR2 are SNHLY and FYNNEI. The junction had 5 bases not matched to a gene; V was cut back by 6 bases and J by 3 bases. The CDR3 is made up of 15 amino acids. In DNA, the CDR3 is TGTGCCAGCAGGTTCCTAGCGGGAGTCTACAATGAGCAGTTCTTC. It is translated as CASRFLAGVYNEQFF.

The J gene is TRBJ2-3, the V gene TRBV5-1; D call uncertain. Germline V gives CDR1 SGHRS, CDR2 YFSETQ. The CDR3 has 14 residues. Deletions cut 7 bases from V and 0 bases from J, with 12 bases between. The CDR3 region is CASSLSTSTDTQYF. CDR3 DNA sequence: TGCGCCAGCTCCCTCTCGACTAGCACAGATACGCAGTATTTT.

This chain connects TRBV5-5 to TRBJ1-1, with D possibly TRBD1 on 6 matching bases. From germline, CDR1 is SGHKS and CDR2 YYEKEE (reference sequence). The length of the CDR3 is 14 residues. Trimming left V 4 bases short and J 1 base short, with 11 bases between. DNA of the CDR3: TGTGCCAGCAGCATACGACAGGCGAACACTGAAGCTTTCTTT. Protein sequence: CASSIRQANTEAFF. Using reference TRBV5-5 and TRBJ1-1 for the parts outside the CDR3, the full variable domain is DAGVTQSPTHLIKTRGQQVTLRCSPISGHKSVSWYQQVLGQGPQFIFQYYEKEERGRGNFPDRFSARQFPNYSSELNVNALLLGDSALYLCASSIRQANTEAFFGQGTRLTVV.

J is TRBJ2-2 and V is TRBV5-5, with TRBD2 identical over 8 bases. V gave up 4 bases and J gave up 7 bases; unmatched junction bases: 15. CDR3 length: 17 residues. Germline-derived CDR1 and CDR2 are SGHKS and YYEKEE (reference sequence). CDR3 region: CASSLMASETSGGELFF. The CDR3 coding sequence is TGTGCCAGCAGCCTAATGGCTAGCGAAACTAGCGGCGGGGAGCTGTTTTTT.

CDR3 loop: CAWKWEVAGTEAFF. The CDR3 DNA sequence: TGTGCCTGGAAATGGGAGGTCGCCGGCACTGAAGCTTTCTTT. V usage is TRBV30 and J usage is TRBJ1-1; D uncertain. Germline CDR1 and CDR2: GTSNPN and SVGIG (reference sequence). With 4 bases removed from V and 4 bases from J, the gap between germline ends came to 16 bases. The CDR3 runs to 14 residues.

CDR3 protein: CASSEALLRGSGRDEQYF. CDR3 nucleotides: TGTGCCAGCAGTGAAGCGCTTCTGAGGGGCAGCGGGCGAGACGAGCAGTACTTC. The chain is built from TRBV6-1 and TRBJ2-7, with D possibly matching TRBD2 (6 bases). Germline CDR1 is MNHNS and CDR2 is SASEGT. The CDR3 covers 18 residues. Deletions cut 0 bases from V and 5 bases from J, with 23 bases between.

CDR3 region: CAWSVWGLNQPQHF. CDR3 DNA: TGTGCCTGGAGTGTATGGGGGCTCAATCAGCCCCAGCATTTT. The chain carries TRBV30 and TRBJ1-5, with D perhaps TRBD1 (6 bases). The CDR3 sequence is 14 residues long. Germline V gene sequence: CDR1 GTSNPN, CDR2 SVGIG (reference sequence). Trimming removed 0 bases at V and 3 bases at J, with 9 bases between. The full variable domain, in which reference TRBV30 and TRBJ1-5 provide the parts outside the CDR3, is SQTIHQWPATLVQPVGSPLSLECTVEGTSNPNLYWYRQAAGRGLQLLFYSVGIGQISSEVPQNLSASRPQDRQFILSSKKLLLSDSGFYLCAWSVWGLNQPQHFGDGTRLSIL.